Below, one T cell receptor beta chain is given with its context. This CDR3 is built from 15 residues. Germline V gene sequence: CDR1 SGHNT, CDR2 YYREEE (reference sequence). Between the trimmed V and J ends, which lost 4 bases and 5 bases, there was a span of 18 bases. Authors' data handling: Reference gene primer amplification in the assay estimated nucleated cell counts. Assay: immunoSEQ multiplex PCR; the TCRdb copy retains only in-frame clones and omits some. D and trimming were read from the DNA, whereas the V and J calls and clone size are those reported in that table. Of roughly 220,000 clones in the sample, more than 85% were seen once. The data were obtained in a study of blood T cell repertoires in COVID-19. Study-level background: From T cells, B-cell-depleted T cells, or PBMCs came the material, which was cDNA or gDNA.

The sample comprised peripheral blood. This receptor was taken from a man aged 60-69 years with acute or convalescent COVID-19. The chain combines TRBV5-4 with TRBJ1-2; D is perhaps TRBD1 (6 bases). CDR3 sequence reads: CASSPGGREGYGYTF. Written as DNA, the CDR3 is TGTGCCAGCAGCCCGGGGGGCAGGGAGGGGTATGGCTACACCTTC.